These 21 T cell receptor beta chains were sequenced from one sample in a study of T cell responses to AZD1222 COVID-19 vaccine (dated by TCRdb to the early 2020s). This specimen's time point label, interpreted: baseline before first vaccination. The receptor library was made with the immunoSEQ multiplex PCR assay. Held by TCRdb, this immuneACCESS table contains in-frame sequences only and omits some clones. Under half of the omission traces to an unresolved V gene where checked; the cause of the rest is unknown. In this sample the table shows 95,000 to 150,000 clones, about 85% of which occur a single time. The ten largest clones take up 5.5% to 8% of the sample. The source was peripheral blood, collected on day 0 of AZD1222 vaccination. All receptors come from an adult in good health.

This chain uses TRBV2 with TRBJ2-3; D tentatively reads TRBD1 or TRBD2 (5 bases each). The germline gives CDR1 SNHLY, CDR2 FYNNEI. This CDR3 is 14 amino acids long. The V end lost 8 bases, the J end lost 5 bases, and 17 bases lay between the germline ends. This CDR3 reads CASQEGTKGDTQYF. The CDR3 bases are TGTGCCAGCCAAGAAGGGACGAAAGGAGATACGCAGTATTTT.

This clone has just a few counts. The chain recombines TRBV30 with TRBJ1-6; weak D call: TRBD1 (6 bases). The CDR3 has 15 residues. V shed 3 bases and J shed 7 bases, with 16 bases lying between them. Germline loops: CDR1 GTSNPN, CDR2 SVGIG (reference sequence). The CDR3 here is CAWRIAGGENSPLHF. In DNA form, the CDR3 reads TGTGCCTGGAGGATTGCGGGGGGCGAAAATTCACCCCTCCACTTT.

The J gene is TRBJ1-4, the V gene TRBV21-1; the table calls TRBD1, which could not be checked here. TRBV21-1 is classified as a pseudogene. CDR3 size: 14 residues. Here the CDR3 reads CASSKCQGDEKLFF. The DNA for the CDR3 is TGTGCCAGCAGCAAGTGCCAGGGCGATGAAAAACTGTTTTTT.

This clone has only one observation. The chain's CDR3 is CASSGGVGEIYEQYF. The DNA for the CDR3 is TGTGCCAGCAGCGGCGGGGTAGGGGAGATCTACGAGCAGTACTTC. The chain couples TRBV9 to TRBJ2-7; weak D call: TRBD2 (6 bases). The germline V gene encodes CDR1 SGDLS and CDR2 YYNGEE. Deletions cut 3 bases from V and 3 bases from J, with 16 bases between. This CDR3 has 15 amino acids.

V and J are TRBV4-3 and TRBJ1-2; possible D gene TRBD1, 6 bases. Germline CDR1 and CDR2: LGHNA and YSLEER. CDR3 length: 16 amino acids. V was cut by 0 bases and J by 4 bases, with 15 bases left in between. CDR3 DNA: TGCGCCAGCAGCCAAGATAGTCAGGGGAATATCTATGGCTACACCTTC. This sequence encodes CASSQDSQGNIYGYTF.

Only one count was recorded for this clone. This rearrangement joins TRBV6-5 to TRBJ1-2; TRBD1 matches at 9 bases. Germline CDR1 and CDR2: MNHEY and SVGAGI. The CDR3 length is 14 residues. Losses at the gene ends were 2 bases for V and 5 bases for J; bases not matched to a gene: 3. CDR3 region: CASSYRGQGYGYTF. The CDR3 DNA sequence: TGTGCCAGCAGTTACAGGGGACAGGGTTATGGCTACACCTTC.

The CDR3 here is CASGAGSYEQYF. The DNA of the CDR3 is TGTGCTAGTGGTGCAGGGAGCTACGAGCAGTACTTC. This chain links TRBV12-5 with TRBJ2-7; D is perhaps TRBD1 or TRBD2 (5 bases each). Between the trimmed V and J ends, which lost 5 bases and 3 bases, there was a span of 8 bases. The CDR3 totals 12 residues. Germline values: CDR1 LGHNT, CDR2 FRNRAP.

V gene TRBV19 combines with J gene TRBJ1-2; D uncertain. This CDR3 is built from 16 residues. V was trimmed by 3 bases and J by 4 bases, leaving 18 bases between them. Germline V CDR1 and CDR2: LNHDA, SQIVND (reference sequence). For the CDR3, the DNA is TGTGCCAGTAGTATTTCGACCCTGGCAGCTTCCTATGGCTACACCTTC. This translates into CASSISTLAASYGYTF.

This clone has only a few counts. In DNA form, the CDR3 reads TGTGCCAGCATCCTCGGACCTGGGCAAGAAGAGACCCAGTACTTC. Encoded protein: CASILGPGQEETQYF. This chain connects TRBV5-5 to TRBJ2-5; unclear D gene. Trimming took off 6 bases at V and 3 bases at J, with 18 bases between the two ends. Germline V gene sequence: CDR1 SGHKS, CDR2 YYEKEE (reference sequence). The CDR3 totals 15 residues.

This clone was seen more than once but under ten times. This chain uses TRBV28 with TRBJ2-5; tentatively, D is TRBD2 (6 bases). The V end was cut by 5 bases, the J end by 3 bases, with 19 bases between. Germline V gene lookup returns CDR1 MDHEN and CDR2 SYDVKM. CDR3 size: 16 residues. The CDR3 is CASSKGLTWGEETQYF. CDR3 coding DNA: TGTGCCAGCAGTAAGGGACTTACCTGGGGGGAAGAGACCCAGTACTTC.

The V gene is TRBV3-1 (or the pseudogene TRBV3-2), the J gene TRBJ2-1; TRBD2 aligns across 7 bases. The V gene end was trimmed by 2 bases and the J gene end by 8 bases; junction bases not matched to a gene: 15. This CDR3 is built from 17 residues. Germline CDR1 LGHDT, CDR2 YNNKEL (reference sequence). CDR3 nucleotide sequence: TGTGCCAGCAGCCAAACTCAGACCCGTCGGGGGGTCGATGAGCAGTTCTTC. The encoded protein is CASSQTQTRRGVDEQFF.

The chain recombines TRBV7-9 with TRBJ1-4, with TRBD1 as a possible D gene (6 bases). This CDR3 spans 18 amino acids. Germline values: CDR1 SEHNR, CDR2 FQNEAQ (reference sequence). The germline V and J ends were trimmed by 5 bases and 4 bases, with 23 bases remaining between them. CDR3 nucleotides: TGTGCCAGCAGCCAACGGCCCCCCGGGACACTAAGTAATGAAAAACTGTTTTTT. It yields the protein CASSQRPPGTLSNEKLFF.

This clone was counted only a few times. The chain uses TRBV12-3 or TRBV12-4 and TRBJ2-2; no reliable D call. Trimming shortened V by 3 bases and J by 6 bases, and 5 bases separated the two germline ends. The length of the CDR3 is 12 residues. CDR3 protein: CASSFSPGELFF. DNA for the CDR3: TGTGCCAGCAGTTTCAGTCCCGGGGAGCTGTTTTTT.

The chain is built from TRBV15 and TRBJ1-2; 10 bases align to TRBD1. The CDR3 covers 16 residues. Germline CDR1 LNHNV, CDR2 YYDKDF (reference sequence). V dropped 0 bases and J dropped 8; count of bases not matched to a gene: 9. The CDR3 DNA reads TGTGCCACCAGCAGAGATTGGAGACAGGGGGCAGGGGGCTACACCTTC. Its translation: CATSRDWRQGAGGYTF.

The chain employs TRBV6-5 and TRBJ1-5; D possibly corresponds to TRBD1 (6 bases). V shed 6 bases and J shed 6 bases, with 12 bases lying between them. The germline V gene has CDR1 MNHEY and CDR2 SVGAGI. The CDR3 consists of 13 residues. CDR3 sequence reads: CASRGGQSQPQHF. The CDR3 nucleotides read TGTGCCAGCAGGGGGGGGCAATCTCAGCCCCAGCATTTT.

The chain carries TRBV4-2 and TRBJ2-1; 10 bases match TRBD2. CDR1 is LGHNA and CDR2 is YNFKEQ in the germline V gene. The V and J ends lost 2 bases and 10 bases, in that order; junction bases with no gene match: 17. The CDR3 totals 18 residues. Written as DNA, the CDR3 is TGTGCCAGCAGCCAATCAGGATCCGGGACTAGCGTACCTTTAGAGCAGTTCTTC. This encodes CASSQSGSGTSVPLEQFF.

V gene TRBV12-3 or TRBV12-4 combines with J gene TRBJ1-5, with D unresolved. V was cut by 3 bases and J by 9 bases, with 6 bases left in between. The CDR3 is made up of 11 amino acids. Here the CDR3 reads CASSFSGPQHF. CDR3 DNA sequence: TGTGCCAGCAGTTTTTCAGGGCCCCAGCATTTT.

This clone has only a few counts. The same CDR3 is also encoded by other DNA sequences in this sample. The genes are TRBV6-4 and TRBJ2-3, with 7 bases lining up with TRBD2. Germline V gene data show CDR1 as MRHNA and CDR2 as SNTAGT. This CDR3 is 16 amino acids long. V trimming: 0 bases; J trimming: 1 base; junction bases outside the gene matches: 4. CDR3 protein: CASSDSTGGGTDTQYF. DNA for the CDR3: TGTGCCAGCAGTGACTCTACGGGGGGAGGCACAGATACGCAGTATTTT.

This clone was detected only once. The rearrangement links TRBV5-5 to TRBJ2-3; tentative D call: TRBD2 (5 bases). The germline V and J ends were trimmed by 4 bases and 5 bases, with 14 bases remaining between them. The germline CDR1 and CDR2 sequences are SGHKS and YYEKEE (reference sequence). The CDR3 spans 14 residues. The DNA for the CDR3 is TGTGCCAGCAGCCCAACGGTGAGGGTAGATACGCAGTATTTT. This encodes CASSPTVRVDTQYF.

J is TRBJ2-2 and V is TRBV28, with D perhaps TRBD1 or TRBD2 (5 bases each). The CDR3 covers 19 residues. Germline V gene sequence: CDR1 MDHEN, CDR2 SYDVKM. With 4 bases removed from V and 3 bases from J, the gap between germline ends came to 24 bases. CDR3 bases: TGTGCCAGCAGTTATGGGGGACGATGGGCCAGGGAACACACCGGGGAGCTGTTTTTT. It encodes CASSYGGRWAREHTGELFF.

CDR3 loop: CASSLGFLRDPNYGYTF. The CDR3 DNA reads TGTGCCAGCAGTTTGGGGTTCCTGAGGGATCCTAACTATGGCTACACCTTC. J is TRBJ1-2 and V is TRBV28; D gene unclear. Trimming stripped 3 bases from V and 0 bases from J, with 17 bases between. Germline CDR1 is MDHEN and CDR2 is SYDVKM. The CDR3 extends over 17 amino acids.